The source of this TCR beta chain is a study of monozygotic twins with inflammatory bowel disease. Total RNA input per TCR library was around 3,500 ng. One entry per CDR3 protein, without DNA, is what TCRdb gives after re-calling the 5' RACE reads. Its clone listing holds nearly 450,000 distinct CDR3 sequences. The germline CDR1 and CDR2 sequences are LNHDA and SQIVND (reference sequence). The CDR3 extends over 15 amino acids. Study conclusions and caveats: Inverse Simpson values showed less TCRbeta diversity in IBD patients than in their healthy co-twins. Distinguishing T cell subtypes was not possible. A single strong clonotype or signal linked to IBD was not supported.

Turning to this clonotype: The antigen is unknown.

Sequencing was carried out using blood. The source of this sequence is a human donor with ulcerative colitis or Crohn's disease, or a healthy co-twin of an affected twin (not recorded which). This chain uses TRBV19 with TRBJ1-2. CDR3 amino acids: CASSIGFAANYGYTF.